Here is one T cell receptor (beta chain) with its context. Its cognate antigen is unknown. Time point indicated: before preoperative PTX-NDP chemotherapy. The sample is drawn from a study of esophageal squamous cell carcinoma under preoperative chemotherapy. The study, taken as a whole, reports: Paclitaxel-nedaplatin therapy caused immediate, substantial clonotype frequency changes.

This CDR3 region has 12 residues. Germline lookup yields CDR1 MNHNS and CDR2 SASEGT. Trimming pared 6 bases from V and 3 bases from J, leaving 9 bases between. One entry per CDR3 protein results from TCRdb running MiXCR on the PCR reads. The sample holds approximately 15,000 distinct CDR3 sequences, 60% seen once. The J gene is TRBJ2-7, the V gene TRBV6-1; D may be TRBD2 (6 bases). This TCR was sampled from a human donor with esophageal squamous cell carcinoma. The donor label of this sample is uncertain. Sampling was done from a patient given preoperative chemotherapy. CDR3 sequence reads: CASREGSYEQYF. The CDR3 nucleotides read TGTGCCAGCAGGGAGGGGAGCTACGAGCAGTACTTC.